Below, 14 T cell receptor beta chains from the same sample are listed, as sequenced in a study of spatial heterogeneity in lung cancer. Time point specified: sample taken at primary tumor resection. Frozen PBMC, nontumor lung or tumor provided whole RNA, which was sequenced unsorted. TCRdb recomputed calls from the 5' RACE reads with MiXCR, one row per CDR3 protein. This table has about 48,000 distinct CDR3 sequences, approximately 5% appearing once. Sequences were derived from PBMCs, sampled at surgery. Source of these receptors: a male donor with early-stage non-small cell lung cancer.

This clonotype was detected many times. This sequence joins TRBV7-2 and TRBJ2-7, with 10 nucleotides matching TRBD1. In germline, CDR1 is SGHTA, CDR2 FQGNSA. V trimming: 6 bases; J trimming: 2 bases; junction bases outside the gene matches: 4. CDR3 length equals 14 residues. The CDR3 coding sequence is TGTGCCAGCAGGCAAGGGACAGGGGCCTACGAGCAGTACTTC. It encodes CASRQGTGAYEQYF.

Judged by abundance, this clonotype is medium-sized. CDR3 DNA: TGTGCCAGCAGCTTCCGGGGACAGGAGATTTTTCCCTACGAGCAGTACTTC. Protein sequence: CASSFRGQEIFPYEQYF. V usage is TRBV11-1 and J usage is TRBJ2-7; 8 nucleotides match TRBD1. The CDR3 runs 17 residues. CDR1 and CDR2 (germline): SGHAT, FQDESV (reference sequence). With 3 bases clipped from V and 2 bases from J, the junction kept 12 bases outside the gene matches.

This clonotype was observed a handful of times. The chain recombines TRBV6-6 with TRBJ1-2; D remains ambiguous. Trimming cost V 7 bases and J 5 bases, with 8 bases left between them. CDR3 length: 11 amino acids. Looked up from germline, CDR1 is MNHNY and CDR2 is SVGAGI (reference sequence). The CDR3 region has the DNA TGTGCCAGCATGAGCCTTTATGGCTACACCTTC. Its protein is CASMSLYGYTF.

This clonotype was counted only a few times. The chain carries TRBV20-1 and TRBJ2-1; TRBD2 is a possible D gene (5 bases). The germline V and J ends were trimmed by 1 base and 0 bases, with 13 bases remaining between them. Germline loops: CDR1 DFQATT, CDR2 SNEGSKA (reference sequence). The CDR3 loop spans 16 amino acids. The CDR3 reads CSARAITGSSYNEQFF. CDR3 nucleotides: TGCAGTGCTAGAGCAATCACGGGGAGCTCCTACAATGAGCAGTTCTTC.

This clonotype was recorded at least ten times. The chain recombines TRBV29-1 with TRBJ2-7; 8 bases fit TRBD1. The CDR3 has 17 residues. J was trimmed by 4 bases and V by 0 bases; bases with no gene match: 14. The germline CDR1 and CDR2 sequences are SQVTM and ANQGSEA. This chain's CDR3 is CSVEDRTGSGLLYEQYF. The DNA for the CDR3 is TGCAGCGTTGAAGACAGGACAGGGTCGGGCCTCCTTTACGAGCAGTACTTC.

This clonotype was observed at least ten times. The chain recombines TRBV24-1 with TRBJ2-1; 7 nucleotides align to TRBD2. CDR3 size: 14 residues. The ends lost 2 bases at V and 10 bases at J; junction bases unmatched: 7. CDR1 and CDR2 (germline): KGHDR, SFDVKD. Written as DNA, the CDR3 is TGTGCCACCAGTGATTGGTGGGCGGGAGACGAGCAGTTCTTC. This gives the protein CATSDWWAGDEQFF.

In its sample, this clonotype was seen many times. The V gene is TRBV20-1, the J gene TRBJ2-7; 7 bases are a match to TRBD2. Per germline, CDR1 DFQATT and CDR2 SNEGSKA (reference sequence). This CDR3 has 13 amino acids. The junction had 6 bases not matched to a gene; V was cut back by 3 bases and J by 4 bases. For the CDR3, the DNA is TGCAGTGCTAGCACCCTAGCGGAATACGAGCAGTACTTC. It is translated as CSASTLAEYEQYF.

In its sample, this clonotype was seen many times. The chain links TRBV5-1 to TRBJ2-6; D is undetermined. CDR1 and CDR2 (germline): SGHRS, YFSETQ. CDR3 size: 15 residues. Deletions cut 0 bases from V and 4 bases from J, with 8 bases between. CDR3 coding DNA: TGCGCCAGCAGCTTGGGGTCCATCGGGGCCAACGTCCTGACTTTC. Amino acids: CASSLGSIGANVLTF. Looking up the rest from reference TRBV5-1 and TRBJ2-6 gives the full variable domain: KAGVTQTPRYLIKTRGQQVTLSCSPISGHRSVSWYQQTPGQGLQFLFEYFSETQRNKGNFPGRFSGRQFSNSRSEMNVSTLELGDSALYLCASSLGSIGANVLTFGAGSRLTVL.

This clonotype was recorded at least ten times. The V call is TRBV20-1, the J call TRBJ2-7; no clear D. CDR1 is DFQATT and CDR2 is SNEGSKA in the germline V gene (reference sequence). The CDR3 extends over 12 amino acids. V lost 0 bases, J lost 3 bases, and 6 bases lay in between. The CDR3 here is CSARDGGYEQYF. In nucleotides, the CDR3 is TGCAGTGCTAGAGATGGCGGCTACGAGCAGTACTTC.

In this sample, this clonotype turned up many times. The genes are TRBV18 and TRBJ2-5; 8 bases line up with TRBD2. CDR1 and CDR2 from the germline V gene are KGHSH and LQKENI. The CDR3 sequence is 14 residues long. V dropped 5 bases and J dropped 4; count of bases not matched to a gene: 6. DNA for the CDR3: TGTGCCAGCTCAAGCGCGGGAGGTCGAGAGACCCAGTACTTC. It specifies CASSSAGGRETQYF.

The J gene is TRBJ2-1, the V gene TRBV7-2, with D possibly TRBD1 on 6 matching bases. Germline values: CDR1 SGHTA, CDR2 FQGNSA. V lost 4 bases and J 0 bases, leaving 13 bases between the germline ends. The CDR3 has 16 amino acids. CDR3 region: CASSYQAGVSYNEQFF. The CDR3 region has the DNA TGTGCCAGCAGCTATCAAGCAGGGGTCTCCTACAATGAGCAGTTCTTC.

This clonotype has at least ten counts. The chain couples TRBV3-1 to TRBJ2-3; D not resolved. The germline V gene has CDR1 LGHDT and CDR2 YNNKEL (reference sequence). V dropped 3 bases and J dropped 0 bases, with 7 bases sitting between them. The CDR3 has 14 amino acids. This CDR3 is CASSQRVSTDTQYF. The CDR3 DNA sequence: TGTGCCAGCAGCCAGCGCGTTAGCACAGATACGCAGTATTTT.

This clonotype was observed at least ten times. The V gene is TRBV20-1, the J gene TRBJ2-3; 12 bases line up with TRBD2. V trimming: 2 bases; J trimming: 8 bases; junction bases outside the gene matches: 8. Germline values: CDR1 DFQATT, CDR2 SNEGSKA (reference sequence). The CDR3 runs to 15 residues. CDR3 sequence (DNA): TGCAGTGCTAGACCACCGGGACTAGCGGGCCGTACGCAGTATTTT. Its protein is CSARPPGLAGRTQYF.

This clonotype was detected ten times or more. The genes are TRBV19 and TRBJ2-1, with a tentative D call TRBD2 (5 bases). The CDR3 length is 13 residues. The germline V and J ends were trimmed by 7 bases and 2 bases, with 9 bases remaining between them. CDR1 and CDR2 (germline): LNHDA, SQIVND (reference sequence). The CDR3 coding sequence is TGTGCCAGTACCTGGGGAGCCTACAATGAGCAGTTCTTC. Its protein is CASTWGAYNEQFF.